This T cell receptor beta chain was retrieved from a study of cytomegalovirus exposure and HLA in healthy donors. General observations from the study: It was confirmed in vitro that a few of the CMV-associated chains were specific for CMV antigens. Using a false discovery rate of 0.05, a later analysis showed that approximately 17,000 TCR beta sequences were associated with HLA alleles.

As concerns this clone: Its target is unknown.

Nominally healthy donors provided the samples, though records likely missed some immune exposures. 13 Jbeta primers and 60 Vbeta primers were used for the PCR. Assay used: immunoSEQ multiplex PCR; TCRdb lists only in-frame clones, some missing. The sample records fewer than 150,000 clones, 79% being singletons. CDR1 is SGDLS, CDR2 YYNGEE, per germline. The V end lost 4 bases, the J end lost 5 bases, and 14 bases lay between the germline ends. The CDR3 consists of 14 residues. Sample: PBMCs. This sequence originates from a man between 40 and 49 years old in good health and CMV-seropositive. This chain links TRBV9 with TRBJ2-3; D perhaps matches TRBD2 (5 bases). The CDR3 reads CASSPEAGEDTQYF. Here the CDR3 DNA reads TGTGCCAGCAGCCCCGAGGCGGGTGAAGATACGCAGTATTTT.